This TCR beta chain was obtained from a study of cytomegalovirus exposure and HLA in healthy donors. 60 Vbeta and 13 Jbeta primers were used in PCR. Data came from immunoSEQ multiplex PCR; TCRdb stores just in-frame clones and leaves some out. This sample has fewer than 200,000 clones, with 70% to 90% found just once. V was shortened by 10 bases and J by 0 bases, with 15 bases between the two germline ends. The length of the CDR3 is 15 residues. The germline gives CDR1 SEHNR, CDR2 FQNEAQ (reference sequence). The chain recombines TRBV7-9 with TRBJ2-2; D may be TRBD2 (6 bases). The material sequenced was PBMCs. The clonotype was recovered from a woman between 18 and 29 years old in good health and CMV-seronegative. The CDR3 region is CATLTGVTNTGELFF. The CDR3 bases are TGTGCCACTCTTACGGGAGTTACGAACACCGGGGAGCTGTTTTTT.